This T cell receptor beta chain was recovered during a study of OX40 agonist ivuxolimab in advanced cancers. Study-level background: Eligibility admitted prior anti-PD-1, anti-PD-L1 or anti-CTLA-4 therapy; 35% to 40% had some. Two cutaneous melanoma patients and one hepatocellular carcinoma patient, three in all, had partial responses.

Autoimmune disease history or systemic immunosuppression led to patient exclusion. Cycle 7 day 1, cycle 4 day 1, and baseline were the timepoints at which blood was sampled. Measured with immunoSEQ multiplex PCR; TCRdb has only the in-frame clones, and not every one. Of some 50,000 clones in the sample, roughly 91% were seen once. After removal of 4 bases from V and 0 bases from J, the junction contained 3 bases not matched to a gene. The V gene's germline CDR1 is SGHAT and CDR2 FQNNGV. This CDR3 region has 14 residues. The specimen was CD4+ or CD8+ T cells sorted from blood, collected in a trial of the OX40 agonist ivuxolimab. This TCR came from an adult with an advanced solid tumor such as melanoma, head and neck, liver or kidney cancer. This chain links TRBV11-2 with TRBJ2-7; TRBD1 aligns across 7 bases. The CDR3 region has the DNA TGTGCCAGCAGCTCCGGACAGGCCTCCTACGAGCAGTACTTC. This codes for CASSSGQASYEQYF.